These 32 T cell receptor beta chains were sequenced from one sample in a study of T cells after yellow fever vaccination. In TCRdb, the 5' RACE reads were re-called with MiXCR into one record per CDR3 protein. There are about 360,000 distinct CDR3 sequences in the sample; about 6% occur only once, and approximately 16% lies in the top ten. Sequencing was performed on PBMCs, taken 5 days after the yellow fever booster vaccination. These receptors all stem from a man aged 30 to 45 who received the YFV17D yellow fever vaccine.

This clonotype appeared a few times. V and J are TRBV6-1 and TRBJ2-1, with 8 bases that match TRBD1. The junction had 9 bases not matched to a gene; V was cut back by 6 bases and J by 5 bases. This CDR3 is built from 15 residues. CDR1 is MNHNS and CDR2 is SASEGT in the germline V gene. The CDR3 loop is CASRTRTGSHNEQFF. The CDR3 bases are TGTGCCAGCAGGACCAGGACAGGGTCCCACAATGAGCAGTTCTTC.

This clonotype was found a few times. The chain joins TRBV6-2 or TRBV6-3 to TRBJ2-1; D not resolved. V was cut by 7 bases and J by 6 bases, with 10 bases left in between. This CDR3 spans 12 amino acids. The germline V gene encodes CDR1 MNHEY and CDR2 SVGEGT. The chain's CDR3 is CASKTLGNEQFF. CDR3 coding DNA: TGTGCCAGCAAGACGCTAGGCAATGAGCAGTTCTTC.

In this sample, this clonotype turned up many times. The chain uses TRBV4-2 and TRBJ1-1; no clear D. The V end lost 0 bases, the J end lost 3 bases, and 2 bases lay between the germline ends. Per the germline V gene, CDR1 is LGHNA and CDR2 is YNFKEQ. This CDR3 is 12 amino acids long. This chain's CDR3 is CASSQDDTEAFF. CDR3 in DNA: TGTGCCAGCAGCCAAGATGACACTGAAGCTTTCTTT.

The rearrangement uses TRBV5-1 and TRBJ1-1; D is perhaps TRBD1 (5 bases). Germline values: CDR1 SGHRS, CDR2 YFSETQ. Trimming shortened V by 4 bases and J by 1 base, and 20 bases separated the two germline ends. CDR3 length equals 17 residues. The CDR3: CASSPYARGHPNTEAFF. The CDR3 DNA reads TGCGCCAGCAGCCCCTATGCGAGAGGACACCCGAACACTGAAGCTTTCTTT.

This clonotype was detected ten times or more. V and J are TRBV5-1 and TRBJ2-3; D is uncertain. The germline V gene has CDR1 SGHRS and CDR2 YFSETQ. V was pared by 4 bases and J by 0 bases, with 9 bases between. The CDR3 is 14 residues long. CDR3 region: CASSQLGSTDTQYF. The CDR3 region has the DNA TGCGCCAGCAGCCAGCTCGGGAGCACAGATACGCAGTATTTT.

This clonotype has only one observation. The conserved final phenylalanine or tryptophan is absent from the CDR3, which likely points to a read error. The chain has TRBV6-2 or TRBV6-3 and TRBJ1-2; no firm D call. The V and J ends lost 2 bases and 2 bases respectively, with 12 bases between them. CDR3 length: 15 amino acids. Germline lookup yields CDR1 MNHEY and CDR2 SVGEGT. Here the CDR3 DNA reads TGTGCCAGCAGTTACAGCGGTCTCGAGAACTATGGCTACACCTCC. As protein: CASSYSGLENYGYTS.

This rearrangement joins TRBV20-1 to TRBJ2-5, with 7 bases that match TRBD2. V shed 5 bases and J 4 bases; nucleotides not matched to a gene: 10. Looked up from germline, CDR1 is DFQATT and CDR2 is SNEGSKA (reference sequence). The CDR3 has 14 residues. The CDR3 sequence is CSAPRGLVGETQYF. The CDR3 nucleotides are TGCAGTGCTCCACGAGGACTAGTAGGAGAGACCCAGTACTTC.

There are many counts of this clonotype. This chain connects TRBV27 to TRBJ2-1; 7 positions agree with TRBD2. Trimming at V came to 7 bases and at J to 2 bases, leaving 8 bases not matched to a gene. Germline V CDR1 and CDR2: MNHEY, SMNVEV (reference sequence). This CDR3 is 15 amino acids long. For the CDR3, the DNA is TGTGCCAGCACCTCCCCAAGCGGGGCCTACAATGAGCAGTTCTTC. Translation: CASTSPSGAYNEQFF.

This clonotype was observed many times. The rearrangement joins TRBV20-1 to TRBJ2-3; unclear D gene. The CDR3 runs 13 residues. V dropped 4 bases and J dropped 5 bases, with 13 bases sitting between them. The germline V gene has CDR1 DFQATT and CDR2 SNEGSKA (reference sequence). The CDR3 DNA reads TGCAGTGCTACAATTACAGTCAAAGATACGCAGTATTTT. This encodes CSATITVKDTQYF.

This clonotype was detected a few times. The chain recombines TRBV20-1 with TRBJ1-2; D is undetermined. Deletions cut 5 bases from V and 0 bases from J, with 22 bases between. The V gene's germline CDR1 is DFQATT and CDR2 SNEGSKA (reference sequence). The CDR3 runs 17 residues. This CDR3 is CSAYGPLWTDANYGYTF. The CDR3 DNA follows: TGCAGTGCTTATGGGCCCCTATGGACCGATGCTAACTATGGCTACACCTTC.

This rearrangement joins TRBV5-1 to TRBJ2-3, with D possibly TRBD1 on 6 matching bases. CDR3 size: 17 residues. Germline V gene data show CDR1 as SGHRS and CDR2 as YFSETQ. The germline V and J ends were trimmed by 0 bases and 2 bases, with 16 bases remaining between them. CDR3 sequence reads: CASSLVGGRPITDTQYF. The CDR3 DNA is TGCGCCAGCAGCTTGGTAGGGGGACGCCCCATCACAGATACGCAGTATTTT.

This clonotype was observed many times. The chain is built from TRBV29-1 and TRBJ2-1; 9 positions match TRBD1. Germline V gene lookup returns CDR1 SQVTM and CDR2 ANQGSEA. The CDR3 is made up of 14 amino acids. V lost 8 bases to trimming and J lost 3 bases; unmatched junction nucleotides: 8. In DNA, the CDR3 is TGCAGCACCCTACAGGGGGCCTACTACAATGAGCAGTTCTTC. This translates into CSTLQGAYYNEQFF.

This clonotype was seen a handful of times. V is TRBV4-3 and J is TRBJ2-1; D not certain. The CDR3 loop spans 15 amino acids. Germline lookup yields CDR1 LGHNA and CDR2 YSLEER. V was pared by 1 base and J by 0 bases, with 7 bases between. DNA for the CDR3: TGCGCCAGCAGCCAAGGAGCCAACTCCTACAATGAGCAGTTCTTC. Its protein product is CASSQGANSYNEQFF.

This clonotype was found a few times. CDR3 protein: CASSYIAGVSGANVLTF. The CDR3 nucleotides are TGTGCCAGCAGTTACATAGCGGGAGTTTCTGGGGCCAACGTCCTGACTTTC. V usage is TRBV6-2 or TRBV6-3 and J usage is TRBJ2-6; 9 bases are shared with TRBD2. Germline V lookup: CDR1 MNHEY, CDR2 SVGEGT. The length of the CDR3 is 17 residues. The J segment lost 1 base and the V segment lost 2 bases, leaving 3 bases of the junction unmatched.

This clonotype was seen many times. For the CDR3, the DNA is TGTGCCAGTATCCGAAGCGGGGACAGGGGCGCTGAAGCTTTCTTT. This translates into CASIRSGDRGAEAFF. The genes are TRBV19 and TRBJ1-1; 10 bases line up with TRBD1. Germline V lookup: CDR1 LNHDA, CDR2 SQIVND (reference sequence). The CDR3 consists of 15 residues. Trimming took 7 bases from V and 6 from J; bases not matched to a gene: 11.

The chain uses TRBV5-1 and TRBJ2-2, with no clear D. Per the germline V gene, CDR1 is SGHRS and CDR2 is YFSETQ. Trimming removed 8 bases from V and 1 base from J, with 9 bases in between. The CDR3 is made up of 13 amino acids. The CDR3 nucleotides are TGCGCCAGTCGACCGGAGAACACCGGGGAGCTGTTTTTT. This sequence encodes CASRPENTGELFF.

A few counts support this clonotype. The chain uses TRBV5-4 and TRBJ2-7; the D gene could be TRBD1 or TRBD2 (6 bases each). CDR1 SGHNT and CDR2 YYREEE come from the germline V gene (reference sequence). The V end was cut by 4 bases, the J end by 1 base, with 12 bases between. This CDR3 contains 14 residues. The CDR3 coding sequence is TGTGCCAGCAGCCCTGAGGGGGGTTCCTACGAGCAGTACTTC. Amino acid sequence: CASSPEGGSYEQYF.

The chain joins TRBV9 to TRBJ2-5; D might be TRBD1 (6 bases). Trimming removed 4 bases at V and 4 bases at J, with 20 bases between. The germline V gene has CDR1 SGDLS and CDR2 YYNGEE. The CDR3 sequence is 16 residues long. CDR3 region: CASSRRGKGDIETQYF. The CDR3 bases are TGTGCCAGCAGCCGCAGAGGGAAGGGGGATATAGAGACCCAGTACTTC.

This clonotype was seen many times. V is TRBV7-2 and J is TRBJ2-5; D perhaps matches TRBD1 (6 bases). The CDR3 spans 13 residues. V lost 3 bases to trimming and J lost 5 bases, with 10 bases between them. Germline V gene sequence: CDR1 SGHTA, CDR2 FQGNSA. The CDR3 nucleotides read TGTGCCAGCAGCTTTACAGGGCGGGAGACCCAGTACTTC. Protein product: CASSFTGRETQYF.

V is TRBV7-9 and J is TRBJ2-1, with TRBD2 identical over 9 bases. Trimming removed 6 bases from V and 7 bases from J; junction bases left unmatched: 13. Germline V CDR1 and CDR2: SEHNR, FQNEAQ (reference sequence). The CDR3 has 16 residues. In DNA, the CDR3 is TGTGCCAGCAGTCTCTTTCCTAGCGGGAAAGTAAATGAGCAGTTCTTC. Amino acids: CASSLFPSGKVNEQFF.

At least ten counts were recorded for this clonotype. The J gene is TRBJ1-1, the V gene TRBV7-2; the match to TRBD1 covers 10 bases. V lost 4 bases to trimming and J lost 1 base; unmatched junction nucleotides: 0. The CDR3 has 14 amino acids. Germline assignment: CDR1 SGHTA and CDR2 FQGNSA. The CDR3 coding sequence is TGTGCCAGCAGCTGGACAGGGGGGAACACTGAAGCTTTCTTT. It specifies CASSWTGGNTEAFF.

CDR3 in amino acids: CASSSGTSGGQFF. CDR3 DNA: TGTGCCAGCAGCTCGGGGACTAGCGGAGGGCAGTTCTTC. The rearrangement links TRBV7-2 to TRBJ2-1; TRBD2 aligns across 11 bases. This CDR3 has 13 amino acids. V lost 4 bases to trimming and J lost 12 bases; unmatched junction nucleotides: 5. Germline CDR1 SGHTA, CDR2 FQGNSA.

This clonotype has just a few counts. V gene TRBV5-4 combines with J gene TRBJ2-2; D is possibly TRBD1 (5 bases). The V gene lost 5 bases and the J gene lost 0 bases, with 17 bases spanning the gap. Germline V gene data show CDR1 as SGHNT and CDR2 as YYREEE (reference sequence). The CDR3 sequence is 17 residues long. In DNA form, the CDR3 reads TGTGCCAGCAGTTGGAAAACCCAGGGATCGAACACCGGGGAGCTGTTTTTT. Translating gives CASSWKTQGSNTGELFF.

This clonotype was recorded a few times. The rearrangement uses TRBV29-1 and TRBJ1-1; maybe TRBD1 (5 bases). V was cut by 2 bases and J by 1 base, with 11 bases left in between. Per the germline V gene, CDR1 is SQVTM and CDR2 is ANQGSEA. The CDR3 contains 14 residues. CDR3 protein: CSVEKGVKNTEAFF. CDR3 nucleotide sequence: TGCAGCGTTGAAAAAGGGGTTAAGAACACTGAAGCTTTCTTT.

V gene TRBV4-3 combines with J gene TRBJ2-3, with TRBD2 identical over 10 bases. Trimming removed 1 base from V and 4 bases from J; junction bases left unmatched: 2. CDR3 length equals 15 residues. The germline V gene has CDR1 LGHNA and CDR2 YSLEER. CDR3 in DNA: TGCGCCAGCAGCCAAGCACTAGCGGGATCAGATACGCAGTATTTT. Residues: CASSQALAGSDTQYF.

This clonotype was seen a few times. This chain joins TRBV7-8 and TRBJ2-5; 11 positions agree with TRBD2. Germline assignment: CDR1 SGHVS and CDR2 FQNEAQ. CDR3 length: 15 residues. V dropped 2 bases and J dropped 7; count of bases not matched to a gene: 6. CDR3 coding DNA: TGTGCCAGCAGCTTACTTAGCGGGAGGGCAGGGACCCAGTACTTC. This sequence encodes CASSLLSGRAGTQYF.

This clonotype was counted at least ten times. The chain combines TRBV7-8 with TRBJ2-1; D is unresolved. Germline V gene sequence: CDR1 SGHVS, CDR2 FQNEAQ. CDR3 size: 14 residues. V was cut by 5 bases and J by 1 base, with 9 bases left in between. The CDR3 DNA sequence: TGTGCCAGCAGCACCGCTGGGTCCTACAATGAGCAGTTCTTC. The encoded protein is CASSTAGSYNEQFF.

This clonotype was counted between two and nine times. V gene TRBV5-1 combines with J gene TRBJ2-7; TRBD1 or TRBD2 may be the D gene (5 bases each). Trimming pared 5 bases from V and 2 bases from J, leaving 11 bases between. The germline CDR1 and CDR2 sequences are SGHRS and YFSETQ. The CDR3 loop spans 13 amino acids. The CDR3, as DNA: TGCGCCAGCAGTCAGGGACCCGCCTACGAGCAGTACTTC. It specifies CASSQGPAYEQYF. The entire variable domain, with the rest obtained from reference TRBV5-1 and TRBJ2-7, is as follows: KAGVTQTPRYLIKTRGQQVTLSCSPISGHRSVSWYQQTPGQGLQFLFEYFSETQRNKGNFPGRFSGRQFSNSRSEMNVSTLELGDSALYLCASSQGPAYEQYFGPGTRLTVT.

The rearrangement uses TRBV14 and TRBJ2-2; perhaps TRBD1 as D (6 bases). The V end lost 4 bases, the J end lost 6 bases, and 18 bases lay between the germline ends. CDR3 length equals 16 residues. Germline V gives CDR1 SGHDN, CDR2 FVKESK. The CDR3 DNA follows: TGTGCCAGCAGCCGCCCGAGGACAGCTTTTCCCGGGGAGCTGTTTTTT. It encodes CASSRPRTAFPGELFF.

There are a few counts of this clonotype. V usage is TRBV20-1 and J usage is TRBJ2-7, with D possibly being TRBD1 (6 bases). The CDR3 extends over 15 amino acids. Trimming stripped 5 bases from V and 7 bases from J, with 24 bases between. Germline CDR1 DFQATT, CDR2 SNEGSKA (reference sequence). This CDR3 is CSALNVRDTEGEQYF. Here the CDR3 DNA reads TGCAGTGCTTTAAATGTCCGGGACACCGAGGGAGAGCAGTACTTC.

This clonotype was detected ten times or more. The CDR3 coding sequence is TGCGCCAGCACCTTAAGGACCGCAGGGTACAATGAGCAGTTCTTC. It codes for CASTLRTAGYNEQFF. This chain uses TRBV5-1 with TRBJ2-1; tentative D call: TRBD1 (5 bases). In germline, CDR1 is SGHRS, CDR2 YFSETQ. Trimming removed 6 bases from V and 4 bases from J, with 17 bases in between. This CDR3 contains 15 residues.

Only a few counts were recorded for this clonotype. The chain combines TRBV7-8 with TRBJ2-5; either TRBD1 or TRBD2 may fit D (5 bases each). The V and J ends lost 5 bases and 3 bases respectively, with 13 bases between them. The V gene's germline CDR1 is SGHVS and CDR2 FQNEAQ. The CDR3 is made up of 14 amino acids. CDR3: CASSKTGTKETQYF. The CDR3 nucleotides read TGTGCCAGCAGCAAGACCGGGACCAAAGAGACCCAGTACTTC.